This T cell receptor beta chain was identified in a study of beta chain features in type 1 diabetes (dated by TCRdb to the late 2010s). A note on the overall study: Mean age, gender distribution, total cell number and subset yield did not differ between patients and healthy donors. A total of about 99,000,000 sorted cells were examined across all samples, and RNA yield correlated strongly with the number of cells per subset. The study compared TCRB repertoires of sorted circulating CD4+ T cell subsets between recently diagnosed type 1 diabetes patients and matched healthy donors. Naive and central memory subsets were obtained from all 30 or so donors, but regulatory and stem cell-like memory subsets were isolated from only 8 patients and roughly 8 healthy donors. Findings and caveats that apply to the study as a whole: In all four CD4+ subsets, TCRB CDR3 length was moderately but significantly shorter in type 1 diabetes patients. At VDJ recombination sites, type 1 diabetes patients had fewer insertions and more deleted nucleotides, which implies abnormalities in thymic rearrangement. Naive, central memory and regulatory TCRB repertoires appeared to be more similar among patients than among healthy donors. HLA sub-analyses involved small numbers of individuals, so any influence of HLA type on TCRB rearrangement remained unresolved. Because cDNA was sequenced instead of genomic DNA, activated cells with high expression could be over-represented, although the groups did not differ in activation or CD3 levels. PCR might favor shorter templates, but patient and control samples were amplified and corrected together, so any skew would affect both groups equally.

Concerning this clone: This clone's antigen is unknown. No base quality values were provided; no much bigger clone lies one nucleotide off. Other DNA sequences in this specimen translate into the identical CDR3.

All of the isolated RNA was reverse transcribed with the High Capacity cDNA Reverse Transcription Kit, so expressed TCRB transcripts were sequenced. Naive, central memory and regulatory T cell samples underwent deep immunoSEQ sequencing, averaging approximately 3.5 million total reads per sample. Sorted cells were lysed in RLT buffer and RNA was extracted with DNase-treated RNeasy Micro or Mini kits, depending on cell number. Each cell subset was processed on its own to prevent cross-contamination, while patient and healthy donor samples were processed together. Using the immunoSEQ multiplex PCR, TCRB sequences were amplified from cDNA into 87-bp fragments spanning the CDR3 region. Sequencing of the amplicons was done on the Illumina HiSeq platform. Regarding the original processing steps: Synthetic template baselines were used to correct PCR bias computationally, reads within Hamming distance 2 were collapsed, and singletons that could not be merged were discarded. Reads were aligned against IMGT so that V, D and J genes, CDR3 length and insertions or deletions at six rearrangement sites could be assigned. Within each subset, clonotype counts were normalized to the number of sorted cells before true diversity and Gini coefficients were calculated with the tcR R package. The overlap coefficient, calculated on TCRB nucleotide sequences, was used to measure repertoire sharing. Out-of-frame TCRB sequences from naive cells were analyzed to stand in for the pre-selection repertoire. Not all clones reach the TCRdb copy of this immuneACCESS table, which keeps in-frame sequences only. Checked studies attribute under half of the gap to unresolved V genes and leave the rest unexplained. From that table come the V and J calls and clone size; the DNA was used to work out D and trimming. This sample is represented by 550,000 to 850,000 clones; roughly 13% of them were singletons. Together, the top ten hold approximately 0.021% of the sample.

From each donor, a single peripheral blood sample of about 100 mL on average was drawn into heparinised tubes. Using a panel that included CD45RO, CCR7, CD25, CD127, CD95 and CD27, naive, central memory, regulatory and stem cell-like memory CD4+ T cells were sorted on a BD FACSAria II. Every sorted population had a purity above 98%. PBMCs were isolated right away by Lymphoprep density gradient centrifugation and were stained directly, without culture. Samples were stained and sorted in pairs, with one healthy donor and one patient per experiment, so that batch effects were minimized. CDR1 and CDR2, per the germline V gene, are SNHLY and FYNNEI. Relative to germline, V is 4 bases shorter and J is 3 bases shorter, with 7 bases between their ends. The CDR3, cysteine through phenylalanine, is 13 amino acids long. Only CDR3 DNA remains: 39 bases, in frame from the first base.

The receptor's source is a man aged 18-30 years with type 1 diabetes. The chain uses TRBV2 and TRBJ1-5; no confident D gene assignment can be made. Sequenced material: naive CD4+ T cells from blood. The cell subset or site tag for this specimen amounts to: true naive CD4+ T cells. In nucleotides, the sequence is TGTGCCAGCAGTGGGGGATTCAATCAGCCCCAGCATTTT. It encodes CASSGGFNQPQHF.